This T cell receptor beta chain was sequenced for a study of T cells in localized non-small cell lung cancer. Using immunoSEQ multiplex PCR, the repertoire was profiled, and TCRdb retains in-frame clones only, with some absent. Of about 74,000 clones listed, roughly 83% are singletons. About this clone: Other DNA variants within this sample encode the same CDR3.

The CDR3 runs 12 residues. Germline CDR1 and CDR2: MDHEN and SYDVKM. V was pared by 5 bases and J by 4 bases, with 8 bases between. The material was peripheral blood, obtained before any cancer treatment. This receptor was obtained from a female donor of 60 years or more with stage I lung adenocarcinoma. The rearrangement uses TRBV28 and TRBJ1-2; D uncertain. CDR3 sequence reads: CASSPVGYGYTF. CDR3 in DNA: TGTGCCAGCAGTCCCGTGGGCTATGGCTACACCTTC.